The 25 T cell receptor beta chains listed next were all sequenced from one sample in a study of long-term antiretroviral therapy in people with HIV. The assay, immunoSEQ v3.0, was run at survey level. Method: immunoSEQ multiplex PCR; TCRdb's copy keeps in-frame clones and lacks some. The table lists 25,000 to 35,000 clones, 91% of them singletons, with approximately 4.2% in the top ten. The sequences come from unsorted PBMCs, collected 3.1 years after starting antiretroviral therapy. All receptors come from a man between 18 and 29 years old with HIV.

The chain couples TRBV4-3 to TRBJ1-2; TRBD1 might be the D (5 bases). Germline lookup yields CDR1 LGHNA and CDR2 YSLEER. With 0 bases removed from V and 1 base from J, the gap between germline ends came to 18 bases. This CDR3 comprises 18 residues. The CDR3 here is CASSQDRQGRDINYGYTF. The CDR3 nucleotides read TGCGCCAGCAGCCAAGATCGGCAGGGCCGAGATATTAACTATGGCTACACCTTC.

This chain joins TRBV7-2 and TRBJ2-2; D is uncertain. V shed 3 bases and J shed 5 bases, with 4 bases lying between them. Germline V gene data show CDR1 as SGHTA and CDR2 as FQGNSA. The CDR3 contains 12 residues. The CDR3 region has the DNA TGTGCCAGCAGCTTTTTGACCGGGGAGCTGTTTTTT. Residues: CASSFLTGELFF.

This clone was detected a few times. The chain recombines TRBV6-1 with TRBJ2-7, with D tentatively TRBD1 (5 bases). In germline, CDR1 is MNHNS, CDR2 SASEGT. The CDR3 extends over 13 amino acids. The V gene lost 8 bases and the J gene lost 2 bases, with 13 bases spanning the gap. The CDR3 DNA sequence: TGTGCCAGCCAGGTGGGGCCTACCTACGAGCAGTACTTC. This sequence encodes CASQVGPTYEQYF.

This chain connects TRBV7-9 to TRBJ2-1, with D maybe TRBD2 (5 bases). Trimming removed 6 bases from V and 10 bases from J, with 13 bases in between. The CDR3 sequence is 12 residues long. Germline CDR1 and CDR2: SEHNR and FQNEAQ (reference sequence). The CDR3 DNA follows: TGTGCCAGCAGGAGGACTGGGCCAGAGCAGTTCTTC. It is translated as CASRRTGPEQFF.

V and J are TRBV4-2 and TRBJ2-3; 7 nucleotides line up with TRBD2. Germline V gene lookup returns CDR1 LGHNA and CDR2 YNFKEQ. V dropped 3 bases and J dropped 2; count of bases not matched to a gene: 5. CDR3 length equals 15 residues. As DNA, the CDR3 is TGTGCCAGCAGCCACCCTAGCGGAGCCACAGATACGCAGTATTTT. Translating gives CASSHPSGATDTQYF.

This clone was counted a few times. The V and J genes are TRBV2 and TRBJ1-1; 7 bases align to TRBD1. This CDR3 contains 15 residues. Germline V gene sequence: CDR1 SNHLY, CDR2 FYNNEI. V dropped 7 bases and J dropped 3; count of bases not matched to a gene: 11. CDR3 loop: CASTITGVGDTEAFF. CDR3 bases: TGTGCCAGCACCATAACAGGGGTCGGGGACACTGAAGCTTTCTTT.

The chain combines TRBV21-1 with TRBJ2-7; the table calls TRBD2, which could not be checked here. TRBV21-1 is designated a pseudogene. This CDR3 comprises 14 residues. CDR3 amino acids: CARGTSGGSYEQYF. CDR3 DNA: TGTGCCAGGGGGACTAGCGGGGGCTCCTACGAGCAGTACTTC.

This clone was recorded once. The chain has TRBV18 and TRBJ2-7; the D gene is possibly TRBD1 (5 bases). This CDR3 contains 12 residues. Between the trimmed V and J ends, which lost 6 bases and 6 bases, there was a span of 12 bases. Germline V gene sequence: CDR1 KGHSH, CDR2 LQKENI. Written as DNA, the CDR3 is TGTGCCAGCTCGTCAGGGAAGGTCGAGCAGTACTTC. Encoded protein: CASSSGKVEQYF. Using reference TRBV18 and TRBJ2-7 for the parts outside the CDR3, the full variable domain is NAGVMQNPRHLVRRRGQEARLRCSPMKGHSHVYWYRQLPEEGLKFMVYLQKENIIDESGMPKERFSAEFPKEGPSILRIQQVVRGDSAAYFCASSSGKVEQYFGPGTRLTVT.

The chain uses TRBV29-1 and TRBJ1-1; tentative D call: TRBD1 (6 bases). The CDR3 spans 14 residues. CDR1 is SQVTM and CDR2 is ANQGSEA in the germline V gene. The germline V and J ends were trimmed by 1 base and 5 bases, with 14 bases remaining between them. CDR3 amino acids: CSVEATGSRTEAFF. The CDR3 nucleotides are TGCAGCGTTGAAGCAACAGGGAGTCGGACTGAAGCTTTCTTT.

This chain joins TRBV7-2 and TRBJ1-2; D unclear. Germline CDR1 is SGHTA and CDR2 is FQGNSA. The CDR3 consists of 14 residues. V was clipped by 2 bases and J by 5 bases, with 12 bases between them. The CDR3 is CASSLIPEPYGYTF. As DNA, the CDR3 is TGTGCCAGCAGCTTAATCCCGGAGCCTTATGGCTACACCTTC. The variable domain in full, completed from reference TRBV7-2 and TRBJ1-2, reads GAGVSQSPSNKVTEKGKDVELRCDPISGHTALYWYRQSLGQGLEFLIYFQGNSAPDKSGLPSDRFSAERTGGSVSTLTIQRTQQEDSAVYLCASSLIPEPYGYTFGSGTRLTVV.

The V call is TRBV7-9, the J call TRBJ1-1; the D is unclear. V lost 1 base to trimming and J lost 4 bases, with 10 bases between them. The germline CDR1 and CDR2 sequences are SEHNR and FQNEAQ (reference sequence). The CDR3 is 14 amino acids. The CDR3: CASSLEEVRTEAFF. CDR3 DNA sequence: TGTGCCAGCAGCTTAGAGGAGGTACGCACTGAAGCTTTCTTT. The full variable domain, completed using reference TRBV7-9 and TRBJ1-1, is DTGVSQNPRHKITKRGQNVTFRCDPISEHNRLYWYRQTLGQGPEFLTYFQNEAQLEKSRLLSDRFSAERPKGSFSTLEIQRTEQGDSAMYLCASSLEEVRTEAFFGQGTRLTVV.

The chain is built from TRBV7-8 and TRBJ2-3, with 8 bases identical to TRBD2. Trimming at V came to 2 bases and at J to 4 bases, leaving 2 bases not matched to a gene. CDR1 SGHVS and CDR2 FQNEAQ come from the germline V gene. This CDR3 region has 14 residues. This CDR3 reads CASSLRGGPDTQYF. CDR3 DNA sequence: TGTGCCAGCAGCTTACGGGGGGGGCCAGATACGCAGTATTTT. The variable domain in full, completed from reference TRBV7-8 and TRBJ2-3, reads GAGVSQSPRYKVAKRGQDVALRCDPISGHVSLFWYQQALGQGPEFLTYFQNEAQLDKSGLPSDRFFAERPEGSVSTLKIQRTQQEDSAVYLCASSLRGGPDTQYFGPGTRLTVL.

V is TRBV7-9 and J is TRBJ2-7; TRBD1 is a possible D gene (6 bases). The CDR3 consists of 16 residues. Trimming stripped 5 bases from V and 4 bases from J, with 21 bases between. Per the germline V gene, CDR1 is SEHNR and CDR2 is FQNEAQ (reference sequence). The CDR3 coding sequence is TGTGCCAGCAGCCCATTAATTTGGGACAAAGGGTACGAGCAGTACTTC. As protein: CASSPLIWDKGYEQYF.

The chain recombines TRBV4-2 with TRBJ2-2; D assignment may be TRBD1 or TRBD2 (7 bases each). The CDR3 is made up of 17 amino acids. The V gene's germline CDR1 is LGHNA and CDR2 YNFKEQ. Deletions cut 1 base from V and 5 bases from J, with 17 bases between. The CDR3 reads CASSQVERDRGTGELFF. CDR3 DNA: TGTGCCAGCAGCCAAGTTGAGCGGGACAGAGGGACCGGGGAGCTGTTTTTT.

The V gene is TRBV27, the J gene TRBJ1-5; 10 bases are a match to TRBD1. V dropped 5 bases and J dropped 4; count of bases not matched to a gene: 2. Per germline, CDR1 MNHEY and CDR2 SMNVEV (reference sequence). The CDR3 is 14 residues long. CDR3 coding DNA: TGTGCCAGCAGTGGACAGGGGGGAAATCAGCCCCAGCATTTT. This codes for CASSGQGGNQPQHF.

The V call is TRBV13, the J call TRBJ2-1, with D uncertain. The CDR3 length is 12 residues. CDR1 PRHDT and CDR2 FYEKMQ come from the germline V gene (reference sequence). V was shortened by 4 bases and J by 6 bases, with 7 bases between the two germline ends. The CDR3 is CASSSQSNEQFF. As DNA, the CDR3 is TGTGCCAGCAGCTCCCAGAGCAATGAGCAGTTCTTC.

This chain links TRBV9 with TRBJ1-2, with no clear D. Trimming took off 3 bases at V and 1 base at J, with 4 bases between the two ends. Germline V gene data show CDR1 as SGDLS and CDR2 as YYNGEE. This CDR3 has 12 amino acids. CDR3 protein: CASSAVNYGYTF. CDR3 DNA sequence: TGTGCCAGCAGCGCAGTTAACTATGGCTACACCTTC.

Written as DNA, the CDR3 is TGTGCCAGTAGTACAAGCGGGGGCCCTGCCAATGAGCAGTTCTTC. Protein product: CASSTSGGPANEQFF. The rearrangement joins TRBV19 to TRBJ2-1; TRBD2 matches at 8 bases. V lost 4 bases and J lost 6; bases outside the gene matches: 8. The CDR3 sequence is 15 residues long. The V gene's germline CDR1 is LNHDA and CDR2 SQIVND (reference sequence).

The chain combines TRBV5-4 with TRBJ2-5, with 12 positions matching TRBD2. This CDR3 has 14 amino acids. Losses at the gene ends were 4 bases for V and 4 bases for J; bases not matched to a gene: 2. Germline V lookup: CDR1 SGHNT, CDR2 YYREEE (reference sequence). This CDR3 reads CASSPGLAGETQYF. The CDR3 nucleotides are TGTGCCAGCAGCCCGGGACTAGCGGGAGAGACCCAGTACTTC.

This clone was detected a few times. The V and J genes are TRBV19 and TRBJ2-2, with D unclear. Germline-derived CDR1 and CDR2 are LNHDA and SQIVND (reference sequence). V was trimmed by 5 bases and J by 5 bases, leaving 9 bases between them. The CDR3 spans 13 residues. The CDR3 protein is CASSAVVTGELFF. The CDR3 DNA follows: TGTGCCAGTAGTGCGGTGGTGACCGGGGAGCTGTTTTTT.

In DNA form, the CDR3 reads TGTGCCAGCAGGATAGATTTGAACACTGAAGCTTTCTTT. Translating it yields CASRIDLNTEAFF. This chain joins TRBV7-2 and TRBJ1-1; D is unresolved. Per the germline V gene, CDR1 is SGHTA and CDR2 is FQGNSA. The CDR3 sequence is 13 residues long. V lost 6 bases and J lost 0, with 8 bases in between.

The chain recombines TRBV6-1 with TRBJ2-5; TRBD1 aligns across 10 bases. V was clipped by 6 bases and J by 4 bases; unmatched bases: 5. The CDR3 is 14 residues long. Germline-derived CDR1 and CDR2 are MNHNS and SASEGT. The CDR3 reads CASRTGTGAETQYF. For the CDR3, the DNA is TGTGCCAGCAGGACCGGGACAGGGGCAGAGACCCAGTACTTC.

The rearrangement joins TRBV18 to TRBJ2-3; TRBD2 is a possible D gene (6 bases). V dropped 0 bases and J dropped 0 bases, with 10 bases sitting between them. CDR1 and CDR2 from the germline V gene are KGHSH and LQKENI. The CDR3 sequence is 16 residues long. CDR3 coding DNA: TGTGCCAGCTCACCACCGCGCGGGACCAGCACAGATACGCAGTATTTT. It codes for CASSPPRGTSTDTQYF.

V and J are TRBV18 and TRBJ1-2; TRBD1 agrees at 8 bases. CDR1 is KGHSH and CDR2 is LQKENI in the germline V gene. The CDR3 is 12 amino acids. With V trimmed by 3 bases and J by 8 bases, 2 bases remained unmatched. The CDR3 region is CASSPGQVGYTF. The CDR3, as DNA: TGTGCCAGCTCACCGGGACAGGTCGGCTACACCTTC.

V usage is TRBV20-1 and J usage is TRBJ2-7; no clear D. There are 10 residues in the CDR3. Per the germline V gene, CDR1 is DFQATT and CDR2 is SNEGSKA (reference sequence). V was cut by 6 bases and J by 5 bases, with 8 bases left in between. The CDR3 sequence is CSAADHEQYF. CDR3 DNA: TGCAGTGCCGCCGACCACGAGCAGTACTTC.